This T cell receptor beta chain was identified during a study of blood T cell repertoires in COVID-19. Study-level background: PBMCs, B-cell-depleted T cells, or T cells provided the cDNA or gDNA that made up the material.

TCRdb's table, derived via immunoSEQ multiplex PCR, lists solely in-frame clones and lacks some. The sample has 150,000 to 200,000 clones, around 87% seen once. The V gene's germline CDR1 is MDHEN and CDR2 SYDVKM. The CDR3 runs 15 residues. V lost 7 bases to trimming and J lost 3 bases; unmatched junction nucleotides: 11. The sample was peripheral blood. The source of this sequence is a man between 35 and 55 years old with active or convalescent COVID-19. This rearrangement joins TRBV28 to TRBJ1-2, with TRBD1 matching 7 bases. The CDR3 DNA follows: TGTGCCAGCATAGGTACAGGGGCTACGGACTATGGCTACACCTTC. This translates into CASIGTGATDYGYTF.